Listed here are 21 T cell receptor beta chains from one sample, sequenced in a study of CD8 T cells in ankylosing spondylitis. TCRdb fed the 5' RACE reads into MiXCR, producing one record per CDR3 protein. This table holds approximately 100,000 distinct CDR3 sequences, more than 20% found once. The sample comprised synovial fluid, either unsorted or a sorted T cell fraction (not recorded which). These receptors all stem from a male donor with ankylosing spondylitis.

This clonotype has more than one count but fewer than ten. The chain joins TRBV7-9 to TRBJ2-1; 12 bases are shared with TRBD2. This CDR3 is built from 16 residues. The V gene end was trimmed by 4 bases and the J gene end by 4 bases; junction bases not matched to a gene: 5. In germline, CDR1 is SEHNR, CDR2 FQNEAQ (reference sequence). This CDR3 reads CASSSWTSGNYNEQFF. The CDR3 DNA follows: TGTGCCAGCAGCTCCTGGACTAGCGGGAATTACAATGAGCAGTTCTTC.

The CDR3 is CASSFARFNYGYTF. The CDR3 DNA sequence: TGTGCCAGCAGTTTCGCCCGATTTAACTATGGCTACACCTTC. V is TRBV12-3 or TRBV12-4 and J is TRBJ1-2; D is unclear. CDR3 length: 14 residues. V lost 3 bases to trimming and J lost 1 base, with 9 bases between them.

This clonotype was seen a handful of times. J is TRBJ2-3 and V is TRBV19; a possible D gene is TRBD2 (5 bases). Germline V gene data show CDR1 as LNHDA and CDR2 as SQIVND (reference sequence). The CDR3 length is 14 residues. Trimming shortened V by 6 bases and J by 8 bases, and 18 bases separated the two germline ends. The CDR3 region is CASSSTGEGATQYF. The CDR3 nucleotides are TGTGCCAGTAGCAGTACCGGGGAAGGAGCTACGCAGTATTTT.

This chain's CDR3 is CASISPGVNNEQFF. The CDR3 nucleotides read TGTGCCAGCATTAGCCCGGGAGTGAACAATGAGCAGTTCTTC. This chain uses TRBV25-1 with TRBJ2-1; D may be TRBD2 (6 bases). Germline loops: CDR1 MGHDK, CDR2 SYGVNS. V lost 7 bases and J lost 5, with 15 bases in between. CDR3 length: 14 residues.

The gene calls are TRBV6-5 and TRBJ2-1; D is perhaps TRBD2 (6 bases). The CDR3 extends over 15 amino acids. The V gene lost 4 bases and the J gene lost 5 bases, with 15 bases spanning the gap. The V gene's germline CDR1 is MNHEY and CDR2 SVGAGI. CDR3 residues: CASSFRRAGNNEQFF. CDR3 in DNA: TGTGCCAGCAGTTTTAGGAGAGCGGGTAACAATGAGCAGTTCTTC.

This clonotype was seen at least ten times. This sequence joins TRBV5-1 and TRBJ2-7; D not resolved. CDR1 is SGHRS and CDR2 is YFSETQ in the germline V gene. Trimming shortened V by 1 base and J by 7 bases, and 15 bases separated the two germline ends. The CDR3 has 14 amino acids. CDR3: CASSLSGPSLEQYF. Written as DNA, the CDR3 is TGCGCCAGCAGCTTGAGTGGGCCCTCTTTAGAGCAGTACTTC.

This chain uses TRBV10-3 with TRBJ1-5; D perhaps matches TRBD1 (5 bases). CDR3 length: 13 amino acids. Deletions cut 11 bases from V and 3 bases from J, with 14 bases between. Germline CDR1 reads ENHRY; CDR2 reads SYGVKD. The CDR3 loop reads CASQGGLNQPQHF. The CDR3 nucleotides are TGTGCCTCCCAGGGAGGGCTCAATCAGCCCCAGCATTTT.

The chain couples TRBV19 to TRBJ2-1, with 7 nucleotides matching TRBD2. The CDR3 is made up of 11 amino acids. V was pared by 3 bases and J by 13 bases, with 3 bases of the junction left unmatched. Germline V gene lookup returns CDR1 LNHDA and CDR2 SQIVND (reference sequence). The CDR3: CASSIGRYQFF. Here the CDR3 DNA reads TGTGCCAGTAGTATCGGGAGGTACCAGTTCTTC.

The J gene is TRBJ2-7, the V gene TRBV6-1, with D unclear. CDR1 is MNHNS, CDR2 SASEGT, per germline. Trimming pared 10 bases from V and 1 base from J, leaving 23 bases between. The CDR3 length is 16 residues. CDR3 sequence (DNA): TGTGCCACCTCCCCCTGGTACACCCAAACTTCCTACGAGCAGTACTTC. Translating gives CATSPWYTQTSYEQYF.

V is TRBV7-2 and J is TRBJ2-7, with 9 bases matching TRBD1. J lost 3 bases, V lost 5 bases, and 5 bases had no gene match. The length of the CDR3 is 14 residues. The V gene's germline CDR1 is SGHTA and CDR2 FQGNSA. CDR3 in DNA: TGTGCCAGCAGCCTACAGGGGGCCAACTACGAGCAGTACGTC. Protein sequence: CASSLQGANYEQYV.

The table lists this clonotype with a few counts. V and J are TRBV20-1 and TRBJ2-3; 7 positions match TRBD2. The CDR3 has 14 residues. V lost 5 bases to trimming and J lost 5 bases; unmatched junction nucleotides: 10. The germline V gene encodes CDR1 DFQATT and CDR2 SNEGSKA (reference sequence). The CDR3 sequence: CSAAREVGIDTQYF. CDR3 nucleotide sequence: TGCAGTGCTGCACGGGAGGTTGGGATAGATACGCAGTATTTT.

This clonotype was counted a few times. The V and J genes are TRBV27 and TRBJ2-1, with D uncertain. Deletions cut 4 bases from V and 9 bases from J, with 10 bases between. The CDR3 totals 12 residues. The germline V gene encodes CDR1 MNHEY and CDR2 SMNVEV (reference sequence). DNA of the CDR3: TGTGCCAGCAGTTGGGGAATAAGTGAGCAGTTCTTC. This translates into CASSWGISEQFF.

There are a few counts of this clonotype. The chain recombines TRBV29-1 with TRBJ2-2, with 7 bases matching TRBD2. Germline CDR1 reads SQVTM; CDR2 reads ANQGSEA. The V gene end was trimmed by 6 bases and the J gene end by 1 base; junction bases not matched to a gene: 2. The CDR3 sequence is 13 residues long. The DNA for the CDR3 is TGCAGCGTGATAGCGGGGAACACCGGGGAGCTGTTTTTT. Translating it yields CSVIAGNTGELFF.

The CDR3 loop is CASSADRRLEQYF. The DNA for the CDR3 is TGTGCCAGCAGTGCCGACAGGAGACTCGAGCAGTACTTC. The chain is built from TRBV7-2 and TRBJ2-7; perhaps TRBD1 as D (6 bases). The CDR3 has 13 residues. The germline V gene has CDR1 SGHTA and CDR2 FQGNSA. Trimming removed 6 bases from V and 6 bases from J, with 15 bases in between.

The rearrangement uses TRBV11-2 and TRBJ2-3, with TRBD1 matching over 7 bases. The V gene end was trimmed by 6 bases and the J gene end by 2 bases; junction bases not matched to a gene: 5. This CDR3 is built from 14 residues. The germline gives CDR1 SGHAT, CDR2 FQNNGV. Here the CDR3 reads CASSTGVVTDTQYF. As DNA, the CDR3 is TGTGCCAGCAGTACAGGGGTCGTCACAGATACGCAGTATTTT.

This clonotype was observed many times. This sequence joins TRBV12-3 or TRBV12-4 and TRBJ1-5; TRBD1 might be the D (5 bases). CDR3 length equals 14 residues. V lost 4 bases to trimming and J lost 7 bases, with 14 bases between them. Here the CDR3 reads CASSYGAAGQPQHF. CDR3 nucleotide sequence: TGTGCCAGCAGTTATGGGGCAGCAGGGCAGCCCCAGCATTTT.

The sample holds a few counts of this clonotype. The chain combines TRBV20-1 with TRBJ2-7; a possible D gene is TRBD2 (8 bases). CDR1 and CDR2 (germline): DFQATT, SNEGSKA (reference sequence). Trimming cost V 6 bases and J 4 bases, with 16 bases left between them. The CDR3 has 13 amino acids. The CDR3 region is CSAPGGGLYEQYF. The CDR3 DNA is TGCAGTGCCCCGGGAGGGGGCTTATACGAGCAGTACTTC.

The CDR3 nucleotides read TGTGCCAGCAGCTTAGGGAAGGGGCGGAATGAGCAGTTCTTC. Translating it yields CASSLGKGRNEQFF. The chain employs TRBV7-8 and TRBJ2-1; weak D call: TRBD1 (5 bases). Germline V gene lookup returns CDR1 SGHVS and CDR2 FQNEAQ. The CDR3 is 14 amino acids. Trimming stripped 1 base from V and 7 bases from J, with 11 bases between. Full variable domain (rest looked up from reference TRBV7-8 and TRBJ2-1): GAGVSQSPRYKVAKRGQDVALRCDPISGHVSLFWYQQALGQGPEFLTYFQNEAQLDKSGLPSDRFFAERPEGSVSTLKIQRTQQEDSAVYLCASSLGKGRNEQFFGPGTRLTVL.

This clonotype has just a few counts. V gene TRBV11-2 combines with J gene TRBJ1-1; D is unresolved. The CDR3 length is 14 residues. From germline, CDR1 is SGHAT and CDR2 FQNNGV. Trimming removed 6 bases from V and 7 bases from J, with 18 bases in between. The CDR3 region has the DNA TGTGCCAGCAGATATATCGGACTGCGGAGTGAAGCTTTCTTT. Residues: CASRYIGLRSEAFF.

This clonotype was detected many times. In DNA, the CDR3 is TGTGCCAGCAATTTTGTGGGAGGGGAGGAGTTCTTC. As protein: CASNFVGGEEFF. V and J are TRBV2 and TRBJ2-1; the match to TRBD2 covers 7 bases. Germline CDR1 is SNHLY and CDR2 is FYNNEI. With V trimmed by 7 bases and J by 14 bases, 11 bases remained unmatched. The CDR3 runs 12 residues.

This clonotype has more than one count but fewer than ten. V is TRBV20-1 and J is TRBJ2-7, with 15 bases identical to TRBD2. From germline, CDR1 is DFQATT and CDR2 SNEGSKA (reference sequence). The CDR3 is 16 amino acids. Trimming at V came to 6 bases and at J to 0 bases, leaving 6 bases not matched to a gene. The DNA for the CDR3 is TGCAGTGCGCCCGGGACTAGCGGGAGGTTCTCCTACGAGCAGTACTTC. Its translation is CSAPGTSGRFSYEQYF.